Each of the 20 T cell receptor beta chains below was sequenced from the same sample in a study of T cell repertoires in cytomegalovirus infection. TCRdb recomputed calls from the reads with MiXCR, one row per CDR3 protein. Of hundreds of thousands of distinct CDR3 sequences in the sample, roughly 24% were seen once. Material: CD8+ T cells from PBMCs. The receptors originated from a human donor in good health (CMV status not recorded). Some clones in this sample may be carry-over from other donors' samples.

This clonotype was seen at least ten times. The chain couples TRBV7-9 to TRBJ2-1; D may be TRBD1 or TRBD2 (5 bases each). The CDR3 runs 16 residues. Trimming shortened V by 4 bases and J by 0 bases, and 13 bases separated the two germline ends. Per germline, CDR1 SEHNR and CDR2 FQNEAQ (reference sequence). The CDR3 DNA reads as TGTGCCAGCAGCTGGACCGGGACGGACTCCTACAATGAGCAGTTCTTC. This codes for CASSWTGTDSYNEQFF.

This clonotype showed up just a few times. The gene calls are TRBV27 and TRBJ2-1, with 10 bases lining up with TRBD2. The CDR3 spans 16 residues. J gave up 4 bases and V 0 bases, and 3 bases lay outside the gene matches. From germline, CDR1 is MNHEY and CDR2 SMNVEV (reference sequence). CDR3 sequence: CASSLSTSGSYNEQFF. The CDR3 DNA sequence: TGTGCCAGCAGTTTATCGACTAGCGGGTCATACAATGAGCAGTTCTTC.

On this clonotype: Mismatch with germline at one junction end may stem from a read error. The V gene is TRBV12-3 or TRBV12-4, the J gene TRBJ2-1, with TRBD2 identical over 7 bases. CDR3 length equals 15 residues. The CDR3 nucleotides read TGTACCAGCAGTGGAGGAGCGGGACCTAGGAATGAGCAGTTCTTC. Residues: CTSSGGAGPRNEQFF.

At least ten counts were recorded for this clonotype. The V and J genes are TRBV7-9 and TRBJ1-2; D is perhaps TRBD1 (5 bases). From germline, CDR1 is SEHNR and CDR2 FQNEAQ (reference sequence). This CDR3 has 12 amino acids. Trimming pared 3 bases from V and 7 bases from J, leaving 9 bases between. CDR3 protein: CASSFGTFGYTF. The DNA for the CDR3 is TGTGCCAGCAGCTTTGGGACGTTTGGCTACACCTTC.

This chain uses TRBV7-9 with TRBJ2-4; no firm D call. V lost 4 bases, J lost 7 bases, and 14 bases lay in between. CDR1 SEHNR and CDR2 FQNEAQ come from the germline V gene (reference sequence). This CDR3 contains 14 residues. The CDR3 DNA reads as TGTGCCAGCAGCTCCTTTACGACAACCAACATTCAGTACTTC. This sequence encodes CASSSFTTTNIQYF.

Points on this clonotype: Likely a read error: the CDR3 ends without its conserved phenylalanine or tryptophan. The genes are TRBV6-2 or TRBV6-3 and TRBJ2-7; tentatively, D is TRBD2 (5 bases). The CDR3 length is 14 residues. The V gene lost 2 bases and the J gene lost 2 bases, with 10 bases spanning the gap. Germline assignment: CDR1 MNHEY and CDR2 SVGEGT. CDR3 loop: CASSYTSGTYEQYA. The CDR3 DNA is TGTGCCAGCAGTTACACGAGCGGTACCTACGAGCAGTACGCC.

The V and J genes are TRBV19 and TRBJ1-1; a weak D match, TRBD1 (6 bases). Trimming removed 10 bases from V and 4 bases from J, with 19 bases in between. The CDR3 totals 14 residues. The germline V gene has CDR1 LNHDA and CDR2 SQIVND (reference sequence). The CDR3 DNA sequence: TGTGCCACCAATCTGGGGGCAGGGATCACTGAAGCTTTCTTT. As protein: CATNLGAGITEAFF.

The chain couples TRBV6-5 to TRBJ1-2; D is unresolved. The CDR3 has 17 amino acids. Per the germline V gene, CDR1 is MNHEY and CDR2 is SVGAGI. Trimming removed 2 bases at V and 4 bases at J, with 20 bases between. Here the CDR3 DNA reads TGTGCCAGCAGTTACGGGCCCAGAGCCTCCCACTTCTATGGCTACACCTTC. Residues: CASSYGPRASHFYGYTF.

This chain uses TRBV6-5 with TRBJ2-3, with D perhaps matching TRBD2 (6 bases). Germline CDR1 reads MNHEY; CDR2 reads SVGAGI. The V gene lost 5 bases and the J gene lost 2 bases, with 14 bases spanning the gap. The CDR3 is 15 amino acids. The chain's CDR3 is CASSPFAGNTDTQYF. As DNA, the CDR3 is TGTGCCAGCAGTCCCTTCGCGGGGAACACAGATACGCAGTATTTT.

With regard to this clonotype: Since a much larger clone is just one base distant, this may be a read error. The chain combines TRBV14 with TRBJ2-1; TRBD2 matches at 11 bases. CDR1 is SGHDN and CDR2 is FVKESK in the germline V gene. The junction had 5 bases not matched to a gene; V was cut back by 4 bases and J by 3 bases. The CDR3 is made up of 16 amino acids. This chain's CDR3 is CASSPRLAGSYNEQFF. CDR3 nucleotides: TGTGCCAGCAGCCCTCGACTAGCGGGGAGCTACAATGAGCAGTTCTTC.

This clonotype is a singleton in its sample. The CDR3 coding sequence is TGCAGTGCTTCCGGTGCGGACTCTAACTATGGCTACACCTTC. Protein sequence: CSASGADSNYGYTF. J is TRBJ1-2 and V is TRBV20-1; no definite D call. Trimming shortened V by 5 bases and J by 0 bases, and 13 bases separated the two germline ends. CDR3 length: 14 amino acids. CDR1 is DFQATT, CDR2 SNEGSKA, per germline (reference sequence).

V gene TRBV28 combines with J gene TRBJ2-1; TRBD2 matches 8 bases. Germline loops: CDR1 MDHEN, CDR2 SYDVKM. CDR3 length equals 16 residues. Germline trimming cut 5 bases from V and 6 bases from J; bases unmatched to any gene: 12. CDR3 nucleotides: TGTGCCAGCAGTCTCCCTGGCGGGGGGCTCTTCAATGAGCAGTTCTTC. This gives the protein CASSLPGGGLFNEQFF.

V gene TRBV7-6 combines with J gene TRBJ1-2, with 10 bases identical to TRBD1. With V trimmed by 5 bases and J by 2 bases, 2 bases remained unmatched. Germline values: CDR1 SGHVS, CDR2 FNYEAQ. The CDR3 loop spans 14 amino acids. The DNA of the CDR3 is TGTGCCAGCAGCGCGGACAGGGGGAACTATGGCTACACCTTC. Translating it yields CASSADRGNYGYTF.

The gene calls are TRBV19 and TRBJ2-1; D not certain. V was clipped by 3 bases and J by 9 bases, with 9 bases between them. The CDR3 is 12 amino acids. Germline loops: CDR1 LNHDA, CDR2 SQIVND (reference sequence). CDR3 sequence reads: CASSMSPGEQFF. The CDR3 DNA is TGTGCCAGTAGTATGAGTCCGGGTGAGCAGTTCTTC.

This clonotype was observed many times. This chain uses TRBV7-8 with TRBJ1-1, with 9 bases fitting TRBD1. Germline loops: CDR1 SGHVS, CDR2 FQNEAQ. J was trimmed by 8 bases and V by 5 bases; bases with no gene match: 6. The CDR3 length is 13 residues. CDR3 coding DNA: TGTGCCAGCAGCCCTACAGGGGGCAACGAAGCTTTCTTT. Protein sequence: CASSPTGGNEAFF.

This clonotype was observed a few times. The chain joins TRBV29-1 to TRBJ2-7; D gene unclear. CDR3 length: 13 residues. Germline V gene data show CDR1 as SQVTM and CDR2 as ANQGSEA. V dropped 4 bases and J dropped 0 bases, with 10 bases sitting between them. The CDR3 protein is CSVVLPSSYEQYF. The CDR3 DNA sequence: TGCAGCGTTGTCCTCCCGAGCTCCTACGAGCAGTACTTC.

The chain is built from TRBV27 and TRBJ2-1; TRBD2 matches 9 bases. The ends lost 5 bases at V and 8 bases at J; junction bases unmatched: 13. This CDR3 comprises 16 residues. Germline V gives CDR1 MNHEY, CDR2 SMNVEV (reference sequence). The CDR3 loop reads CASSPLASGVQDEQFF. The CDR3 nucleotides are TGTGCCAGCAGTCCACTGGCTAGCGGGGTTCAAGATGAGCAGTTCTTC.

This clonotype was picked up a small number of times. The chain recombines TRBV11-2 with TRBJ2-7; TRBD2 aligns across 8 bases. The J segment lost 2 bases and the V segment lost 2 bases, leaving 5 bases of the junction unmatched. This CDR3 region has 15 residues. CDR1 is SGHAT and CDR2 is FQNNGV in the germline V gene. This CDR3 reads CASSLYGGAAYEQYV. DNA of the CDR3: TGTGCCAGCAGCTTATACGGGGGGGCTGCCTACGAGCAGTACGTC.

The chain is built from TRBV4-1 and TRBJ1-1; D ambiguous. V was clipped by 5 bases and J by 2 bases, with 15 bases between them. The CDR3 is 15 amino acids. Per germline, CDR1 MGHRA and CDR2 YSYEKL. The CDR3 coding sequence is TGCGCCAGCAGCGGGCACCTGGGGAGCAACACTGAAGCTTTCTTT. Encoded protein: CASSGHLGSNTEAFF.

The V and J genes are TRBV7-8 and TRBJ1-1, with a weak D call TRBD1 (6 bases). This CDR3 region has 11 residues. The ends were cut back, 1 base at V and 10 bases at J, with 7 bases in the middle. Per germline, CDR1 SGHVS and CDR2 FQNEAQ. Written as DNA, the CDR3 is TGTGCCAGCAGCTTAGGGACAGCAGCTTTCTTT. It specifies CASSLGTAAFF.